The present TCR beta chain was sequenced within a study of blood T cell repertoires in COVID-19. Turning to the study itself: Collection of acute and convalescent COVID-19 samples took place in the United States, Italy and Spain. From T cells, B-cell-depleted T cells, or PBMCs came the material, which was cDNA or gDNA.

The CDR3 loop spans 16 amino acids. Germline-derived CDR1 and CDR2 are LNHDA and SQIVND (reference sequence). Trimming took 6 bases from V and 0 from J, leaving 15 bases between them. As processed by the authors: Amplification from reference gene primers served as the basis for estimated nucleated cell counts. Sequencing used immunoSEQ multiplex PCR; TCRdb keeps in-frame clones, though not all of them. That table gives V, J and clone size, and the DNA gave D and trimming. Here the sample spans approximately 240,000 clones, just under 85% being singletons. V gene TRBV19 combines with J gene TRBJ1-3; D unclear. Sample: peripheral blood. The origin of this receptor is a middle-aged man with acute or convalescent COVID-19. CDR3 sequence: CASSTTRHNSGNTIYF. CDR3 bases: TGTGCCAGTAGCACGACCCGACATAACTCTGGAAACACCATATATTTT.